The present entry profiles one TCR beta chain with its context. Its specificity is not known. The time point: late sampling 161 to 241 days after vaccination in three convalescent patients. Treatment denoted: roughly ten-day PBMC culture with coronavirus spike peptide pools or control peptides (ViraFEST assay). The record originates from a study of vaccination and CD4 T cells after COVID-19. Study background: Convalescent persons amounted to six males plus four females, two of whom were Hispanic. The stimulating agents, overlapping spike peptides, came from SARS-CoV-2, HCoV-NL63, HCoV-OC43 and HCoV-229E.

The Oncomine TCR Beta short-read assay sequenced DNA from cultured CD4+ T cells. TCRdb independently ran MiXCR on the PCR reads; one entry per CDR3 protein. The sample lists 15,000 or so distinct CDR3 sequences; about half were seen once. The sample in question was CD4+ T cells from blood, cultured in vitro, obtained about 7 months after SARS-CoV-2 vaccination. The sequence was collected from a human donor who had recovered from COVID-19.

CDR3 region: CASSSQPFSGIHEQYF. CDR3 nucleotides: TGTGCCAGCAGCTCACAACCTTTTAGCGGGATCCACGAGCAGTACTTC. The rearrangement joins TRBV7-2 to TRBJ2-7; 8 bases line up with TRBD2. The CDR3 covers 16 residues. Losses at the gene ends were 4 bases for V and 5 bases for J; bases not matched to a gene: 13. Germline values: CDR1 SGHTA, CDR2 FQGNSA. Using reference TRBV7-2 and TRBJ2-7 for the parts outside the CDR3, the full variable domain is GAGVSQSPSNKVTEKGKDVELRCDPISGHTALYWYRQSLGQGLEFLIYFQGNSAPDKSGLPSDRFSAERTGGSVSTLTIQRTQQEDSAVYLCASSSQPFSGIHEQYFGPGTRLTVT.